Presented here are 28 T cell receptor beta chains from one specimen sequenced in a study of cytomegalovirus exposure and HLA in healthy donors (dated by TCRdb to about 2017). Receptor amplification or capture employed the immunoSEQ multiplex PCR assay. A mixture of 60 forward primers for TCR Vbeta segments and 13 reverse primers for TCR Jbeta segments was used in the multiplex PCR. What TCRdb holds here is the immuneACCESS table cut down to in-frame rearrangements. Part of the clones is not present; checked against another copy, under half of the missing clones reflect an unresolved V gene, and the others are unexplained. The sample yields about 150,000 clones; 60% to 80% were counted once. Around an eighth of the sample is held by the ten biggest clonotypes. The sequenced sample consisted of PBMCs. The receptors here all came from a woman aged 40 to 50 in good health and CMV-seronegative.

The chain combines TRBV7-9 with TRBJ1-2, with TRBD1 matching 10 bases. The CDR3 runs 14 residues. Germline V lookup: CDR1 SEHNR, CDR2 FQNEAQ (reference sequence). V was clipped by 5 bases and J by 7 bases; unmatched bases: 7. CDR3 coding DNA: TGTGCCAGCAGCCAAAGACAGGGGGCGAGTGGCTACACCTTC. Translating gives CASSQRQGASGYTF.

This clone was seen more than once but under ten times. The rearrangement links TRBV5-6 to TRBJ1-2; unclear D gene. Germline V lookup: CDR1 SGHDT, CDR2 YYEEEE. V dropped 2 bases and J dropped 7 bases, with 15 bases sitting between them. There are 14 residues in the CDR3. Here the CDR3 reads CASSLPGGSGGYTF. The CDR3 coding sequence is TGTGCCAGCAGCTTACCCGGAGGGTCTGGTGGCTACACCTTC.

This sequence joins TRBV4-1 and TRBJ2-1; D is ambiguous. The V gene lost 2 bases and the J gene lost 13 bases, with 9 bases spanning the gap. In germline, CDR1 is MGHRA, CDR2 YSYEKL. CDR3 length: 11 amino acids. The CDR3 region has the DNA TGCGCCAGCAGCCAAAACAGCATTCAGTTCTTC. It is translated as CASSQNSIQFF.

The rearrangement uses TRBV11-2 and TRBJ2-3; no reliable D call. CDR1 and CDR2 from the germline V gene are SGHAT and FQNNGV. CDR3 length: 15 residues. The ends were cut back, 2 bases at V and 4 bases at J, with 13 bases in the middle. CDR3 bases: TGTGCCAGCAGCTTATTCGAGCGTGGAGCAGATACGCAGTATTTT. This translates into CASSLFERGADTQYF.

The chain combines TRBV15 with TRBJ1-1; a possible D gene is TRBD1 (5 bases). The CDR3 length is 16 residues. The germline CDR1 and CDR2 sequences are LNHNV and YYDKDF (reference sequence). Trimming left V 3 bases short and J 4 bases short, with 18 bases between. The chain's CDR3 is CATSSGGVWLSTEAFF. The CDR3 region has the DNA TGTGCCACCAGCAGTGGAGGGGTTTGGTTGAGCACTGAAGCTTTCTTT.

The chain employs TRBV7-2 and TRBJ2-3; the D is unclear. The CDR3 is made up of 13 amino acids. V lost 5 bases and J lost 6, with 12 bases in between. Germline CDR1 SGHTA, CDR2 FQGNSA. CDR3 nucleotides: TGTGCCAGCAGCCTATCAAAATGGGATACGCAGTATTTT. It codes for CASSLSKWDTQYF.

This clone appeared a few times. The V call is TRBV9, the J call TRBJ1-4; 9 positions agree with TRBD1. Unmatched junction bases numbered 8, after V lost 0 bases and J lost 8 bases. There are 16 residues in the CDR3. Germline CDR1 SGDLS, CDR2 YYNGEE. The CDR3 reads CASSVGQTGGGEKLFF. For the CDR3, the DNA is TGTGCCAGCAGCGTAGGCCAGACAGGGGGAGGAGAAAAACTGTTTTTT.

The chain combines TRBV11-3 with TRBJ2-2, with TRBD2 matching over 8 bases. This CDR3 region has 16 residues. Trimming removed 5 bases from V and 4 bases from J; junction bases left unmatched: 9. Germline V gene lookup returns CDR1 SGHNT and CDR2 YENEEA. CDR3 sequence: CASSPGGAPSTGELFF. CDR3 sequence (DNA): TGTGCCAGCAGCCCCGGGGGGGCTCCATCCACCGGGGAGCTGTTTTTT.

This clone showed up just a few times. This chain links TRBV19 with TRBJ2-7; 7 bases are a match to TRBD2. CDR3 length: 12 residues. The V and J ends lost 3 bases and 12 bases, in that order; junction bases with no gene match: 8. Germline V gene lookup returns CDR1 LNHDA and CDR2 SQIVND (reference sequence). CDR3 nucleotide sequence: TGTGCCAGTAGTATGGCTAGCGGCGGGCTGTACTTC. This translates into CASSMASGGLYF.

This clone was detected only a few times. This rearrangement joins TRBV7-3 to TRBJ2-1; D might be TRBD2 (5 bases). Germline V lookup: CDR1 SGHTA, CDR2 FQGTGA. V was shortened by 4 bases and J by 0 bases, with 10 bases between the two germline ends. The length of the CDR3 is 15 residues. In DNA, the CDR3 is TGTGCCAGCAGCTCCCAGCGGAGCTCCTACAATGAGCAGTTCTTC. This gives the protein CASSSQRSSYNEQFF. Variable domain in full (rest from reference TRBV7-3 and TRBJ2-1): GAGVSQTPSNKVTEKGKYVELRCDPISGHTALYWYRQSLGQGPEFLIYFQGTGAADDSGLPNDRFFAVRPEGSVSTLKIQRTERGDSAVYLCASSSQRSSYNEQFFGPGTRLTVL.

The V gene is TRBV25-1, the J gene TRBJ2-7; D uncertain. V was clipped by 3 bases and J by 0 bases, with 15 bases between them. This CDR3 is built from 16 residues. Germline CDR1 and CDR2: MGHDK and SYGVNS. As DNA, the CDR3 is TGTGCCAGCAGTGATGCCGCCTACAGTGGCTCCTACGAGCAGTACTTC. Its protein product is CASSDAAYSGSYEQYF.

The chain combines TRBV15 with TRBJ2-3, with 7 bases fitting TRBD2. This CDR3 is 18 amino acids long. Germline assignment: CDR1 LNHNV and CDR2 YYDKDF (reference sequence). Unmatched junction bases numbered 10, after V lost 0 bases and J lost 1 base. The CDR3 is CATSRDRSREYGTDTQYF. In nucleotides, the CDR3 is TGTGCCACCAGCAGAGATCGATCGCGGGAGTATGGCACAGATACGCAGTATTTT.

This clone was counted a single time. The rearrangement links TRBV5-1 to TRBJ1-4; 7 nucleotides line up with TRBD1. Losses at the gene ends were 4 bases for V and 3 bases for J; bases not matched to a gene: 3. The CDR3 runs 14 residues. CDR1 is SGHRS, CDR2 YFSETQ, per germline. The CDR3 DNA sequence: TGCGCCAGCAGCGCCGGGACAGCTAATGAAAAACTGTTTTTT. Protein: CASSAGTANEKLFF.

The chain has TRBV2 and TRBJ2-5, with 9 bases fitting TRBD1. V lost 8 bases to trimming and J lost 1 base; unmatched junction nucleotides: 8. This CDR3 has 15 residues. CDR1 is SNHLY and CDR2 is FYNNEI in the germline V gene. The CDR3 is CASSLGTGLQETQYF. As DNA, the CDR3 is TGTGCCAGCTCGTTGGGGACAGGGCTCCAAGAGACCCAGTACTTC.

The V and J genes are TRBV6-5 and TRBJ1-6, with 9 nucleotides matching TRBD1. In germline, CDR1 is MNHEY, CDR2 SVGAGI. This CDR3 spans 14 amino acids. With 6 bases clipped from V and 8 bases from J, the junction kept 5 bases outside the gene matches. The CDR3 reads CASRPGQGHSPLHF. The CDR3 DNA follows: TGTGCCAGCAGGCCCGGACAGGGGCATTCACCCCTCCACTTT.

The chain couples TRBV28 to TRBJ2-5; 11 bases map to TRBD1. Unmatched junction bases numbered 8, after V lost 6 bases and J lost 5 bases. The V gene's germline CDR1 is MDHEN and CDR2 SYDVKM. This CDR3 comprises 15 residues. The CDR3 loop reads CASRGDRGDEETQYF. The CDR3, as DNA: TGTGCCAGCAGGGGGGACAGGGGGGACGAGGAGACCCAGTACTTC.

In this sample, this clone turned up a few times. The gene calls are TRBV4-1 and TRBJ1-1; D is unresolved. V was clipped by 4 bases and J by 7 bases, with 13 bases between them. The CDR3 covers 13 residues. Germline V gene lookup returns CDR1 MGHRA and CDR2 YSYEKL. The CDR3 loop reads CASSPRIEVEAFF. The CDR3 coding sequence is TGCGCCAGCAGCCCGAGGATTGAGGTTGAAGCTTTCTTT.

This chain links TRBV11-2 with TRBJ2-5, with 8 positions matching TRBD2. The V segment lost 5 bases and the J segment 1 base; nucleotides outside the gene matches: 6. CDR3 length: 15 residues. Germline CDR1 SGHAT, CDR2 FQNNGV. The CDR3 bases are TGTGCCAGCAGCCCGCGGACTAGCAGCCAAGAGACCCAGTACTTC. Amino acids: CASSPRTSSQETQYF.

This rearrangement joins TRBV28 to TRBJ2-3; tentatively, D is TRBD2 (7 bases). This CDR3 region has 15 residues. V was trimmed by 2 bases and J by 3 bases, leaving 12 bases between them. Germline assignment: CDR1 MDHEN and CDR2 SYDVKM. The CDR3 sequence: CASSLSGTLTDTQYF. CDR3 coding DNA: TGTGCCAGCAGTTTAAGCGGGACACTTACAGATACGCAGTATTTT.

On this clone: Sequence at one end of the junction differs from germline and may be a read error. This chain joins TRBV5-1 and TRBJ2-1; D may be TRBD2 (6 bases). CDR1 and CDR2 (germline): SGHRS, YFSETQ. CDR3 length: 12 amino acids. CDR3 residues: CASSLGGGVIIF. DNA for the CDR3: TGCGCCAGCAGCTTGGGGGGCGGGGTGATAATCTTC. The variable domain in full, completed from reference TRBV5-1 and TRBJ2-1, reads KAGVTQTPRYLIKTRGQQVTLSCSPISGHRSVSWYQQTPGQGLQFLFEYFSETQRNKGNFPGRFSGRQFSNSRSEMNVSTLELGDSALYLCASSLGGGVIIFGPGTRLTVL.

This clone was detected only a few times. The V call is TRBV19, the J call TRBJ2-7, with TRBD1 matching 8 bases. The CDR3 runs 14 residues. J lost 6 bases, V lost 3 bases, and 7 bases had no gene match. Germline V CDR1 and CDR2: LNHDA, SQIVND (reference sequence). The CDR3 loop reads CASSIYQGAPEQYF. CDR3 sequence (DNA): TGTGCCAGTAGTATTTATCAGGGGGCTCCCGAGCAGTACTTC.

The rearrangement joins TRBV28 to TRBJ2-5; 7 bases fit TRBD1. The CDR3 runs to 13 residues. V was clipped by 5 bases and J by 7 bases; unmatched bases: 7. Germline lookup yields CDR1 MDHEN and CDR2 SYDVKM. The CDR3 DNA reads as TGTGCCAGCAGTGGGGGCAGGGGGATGACCCAGTACTTC. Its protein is CASSGGRGMTQYF.

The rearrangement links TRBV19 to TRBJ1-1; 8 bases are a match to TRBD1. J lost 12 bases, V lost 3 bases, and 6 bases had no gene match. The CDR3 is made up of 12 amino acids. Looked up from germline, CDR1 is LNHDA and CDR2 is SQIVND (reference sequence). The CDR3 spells CASSIDRGGTFF. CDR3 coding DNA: TGTGCCAGTAGTATCGACAGGGGTGGGACTTTCTTT.

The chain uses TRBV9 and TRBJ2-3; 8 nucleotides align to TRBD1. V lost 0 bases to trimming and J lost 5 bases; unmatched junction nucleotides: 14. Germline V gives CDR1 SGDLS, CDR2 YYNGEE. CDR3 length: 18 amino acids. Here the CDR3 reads CASSVEGYRTGTRDTQYF. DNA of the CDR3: TGTGCCAGCAGCGTAGAAGGGTACCGGACAGGGACGAGAGATACGCAGTATTTT. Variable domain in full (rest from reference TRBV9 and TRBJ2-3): DSGVTQTPKHLITATGQRVTLRCSPRSGDLSVYWYQQSLDQGLQFLIQYYNGEERAKGNILERFSAQQFPDLHSELNLSSLELGDSALYFCASSVEGYRTGTRDTQYFGPGTRLTVL.

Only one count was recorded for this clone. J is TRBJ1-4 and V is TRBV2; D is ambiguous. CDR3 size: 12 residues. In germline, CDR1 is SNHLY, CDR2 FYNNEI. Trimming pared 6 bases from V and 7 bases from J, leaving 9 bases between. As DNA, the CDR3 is TGTGCCAGCAGGGAGGTACTTGAAAAACTGTTTTTT. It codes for CASREVLEKLFF.

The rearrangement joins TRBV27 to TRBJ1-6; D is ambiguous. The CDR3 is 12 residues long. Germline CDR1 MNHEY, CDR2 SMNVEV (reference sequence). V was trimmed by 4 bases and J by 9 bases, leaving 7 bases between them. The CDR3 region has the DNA TGTGCCAGCAGTTGGAGAAGTTCACCCCTCCACTTT. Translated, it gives CASSWRSSPLHF.

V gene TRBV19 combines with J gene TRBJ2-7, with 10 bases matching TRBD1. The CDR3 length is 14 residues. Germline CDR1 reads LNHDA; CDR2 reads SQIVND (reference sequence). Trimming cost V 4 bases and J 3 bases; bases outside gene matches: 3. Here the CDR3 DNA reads TGTGCCAGTAGTAGGGGGACAGGGGACTACGAGCAGTACTTC. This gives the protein CASSRGTGDYEQYF.

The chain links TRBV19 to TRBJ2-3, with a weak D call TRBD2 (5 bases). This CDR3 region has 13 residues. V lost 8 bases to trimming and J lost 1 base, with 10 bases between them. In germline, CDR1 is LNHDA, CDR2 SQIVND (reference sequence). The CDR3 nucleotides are TGTGCCAGTTCCCGGCGGGGCACAGATACGCAGTATTTT. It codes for CASSRRGTDTQYF.